This T cell receptor (beta chain) was profiled in a study of blood T cell repertoires in COVID-19. This CDR3 region has 14 residues. With V trimmed by 6 bases and J by 8 bases, 6 bases remained unmatched. CDR1 MNHEY and CDR2 SVGAGI come from the germline V gene. The table came from immunoSEQ multiplex PCR; TCRdb's copy has only in-frame clones and leaves some out. This sample has a few hundred thousand clones, with about 82% found just once. This TCR derives from a human donor in a cohort sampled during active COVID-19. V is TRBV6-5 and J is TRBJ1-4; the match to TRBD1 covers 10 bases. The sequenced material came from peripheral blood. The chain's CDR3 is CASSSGTGVEKLFF. The CDR3 DNA sequence: TGTGCCAGCAGCTCCGGGACAGGGGTAGAAAAACTGTTTTTT.